This record concerns one TCR beta chain sequence. Antigen unknown. The sample is drawn from a study of CD8+ T cells in alopecia areata. Study in general: Patients in the treated group were given tofacitinib by mouth, 5 to 10 mg twice a day. Overall study findings and caveats: Scalp sequencing captures resident alphabeta T cells of normal skin too.

The sequencing template was cDNA reverse transcribed from extracted RNA. The repertoire was sequenced with immunoSEQ multiplex PCR; TCRdb's copy has only in-frame clones and lacks some. The table lists about 190,000 clones, about 63% of them singletons. The CDR3 has 15 residues. The V and J ends lost 2 bases and 5 bases, in that order; junction bases with no gene match: 6. In germline, CDR1 is SGHDT, CDR2 YYEEEE. Sequenced here: CD4+ T cells sorted from blood, sampled at week 0. The origin of this receptor is a human donor with alopecia areata. V is TRBV5-6 and J is TRBJ2-5, with 10 positions matching TRBD2. Here the CDR3 reads CASSLAGGPEETQYF. The CDR3 DNA sequence: TGTGCCAGCAGCTTAGCGGGGGGGCCAGAGGAGACCCAGTACTTC.